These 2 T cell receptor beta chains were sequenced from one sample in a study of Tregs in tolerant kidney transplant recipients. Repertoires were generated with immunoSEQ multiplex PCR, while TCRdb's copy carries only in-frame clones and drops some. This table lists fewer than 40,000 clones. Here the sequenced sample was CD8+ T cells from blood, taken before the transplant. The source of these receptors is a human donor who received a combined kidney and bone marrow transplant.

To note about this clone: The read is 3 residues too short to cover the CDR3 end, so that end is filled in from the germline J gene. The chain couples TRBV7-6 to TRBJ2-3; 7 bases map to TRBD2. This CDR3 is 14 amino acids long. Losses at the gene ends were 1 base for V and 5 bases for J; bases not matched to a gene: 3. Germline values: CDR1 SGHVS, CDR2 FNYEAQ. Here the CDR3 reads CASSLVSGGDTQYF. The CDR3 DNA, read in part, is TGTGCCAGCAGCTTAGTGTCGGGGGGAGATACG.

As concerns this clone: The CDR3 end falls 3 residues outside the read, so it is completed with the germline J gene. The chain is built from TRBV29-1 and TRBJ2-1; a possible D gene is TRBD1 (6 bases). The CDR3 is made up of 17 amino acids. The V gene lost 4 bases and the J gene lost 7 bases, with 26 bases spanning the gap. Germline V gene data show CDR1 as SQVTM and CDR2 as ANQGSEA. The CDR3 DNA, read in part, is TGCAGCGTTGTCCTCACCCTGGGGGCTAAAATGGGAAATGAG. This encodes CSVVLTLGAKMGNE. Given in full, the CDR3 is CSVVLTLGAKMGNEQFF.